This T cell receptor (beta chain) comes out of a study of T cell responses to AZD1222 COVID-19 vaccine. Regarding the study as a whole: Nearly half of spike-specific TCRs reportedly go after variant regions that carry no mutations. Donors in the cohort were predominantly white British and more often female, and clonal diversity was possibly underestimated. Repertoire samples came only from after the peak T cell response.

Note on this clone: Its antigen is as yet unknown.

Some clones are missing from TCRdb's copy, which holds only in-frame ones; the method was immunoSEQ multiplex PCR. The sample lists over 60,000 clones, 79% seen once, with roughly 25% in the top ten. The CDR3 covers 14 residues. Germline CDR1 and CDR2: SEHNR and FQNEAQ (reference sequence). Trimming took 3 bases from V and 7 from J, leaving 12 bases between them. This clonotype originated in an adult in good health. The sample was peripheral blood, taken on day 0 of MenACWY control vaccination. The chain joins TRBV7-9 to TRBJ1-4; a weak D match, TRBD1 (6 bases). The CDR3 loop is CASSLGGLSEKLFF. The CDR3 bases are TGTGCCAGCAGCTTGGGGGGGCTAAGTGAAAAACTGTTTTTT. The complete variable domain, with remaining parts taken from reference TRBV7-9 and TRBJ1-4, reads DTGVSQNPRHKITKRGQNVTFRCDPISEHNRLYWYRQTLGQGPEFLTYFQNEAQLEKSRLLSDRFSAERPKGSFSTLEIQRTEQGDSAMYLCASSLGGLSEKLFFGSGTQLSVL.